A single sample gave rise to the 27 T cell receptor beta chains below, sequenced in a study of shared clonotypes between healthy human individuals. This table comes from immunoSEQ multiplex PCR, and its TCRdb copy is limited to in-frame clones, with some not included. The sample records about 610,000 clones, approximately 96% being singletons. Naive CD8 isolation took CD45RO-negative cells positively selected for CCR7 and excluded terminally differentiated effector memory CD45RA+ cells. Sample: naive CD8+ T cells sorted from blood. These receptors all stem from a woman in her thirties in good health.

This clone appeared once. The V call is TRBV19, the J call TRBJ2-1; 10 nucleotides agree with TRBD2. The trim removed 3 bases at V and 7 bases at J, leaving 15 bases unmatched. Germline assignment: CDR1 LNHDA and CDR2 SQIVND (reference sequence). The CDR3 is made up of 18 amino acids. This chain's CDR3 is CASSIGIAGGRLGNEQFF. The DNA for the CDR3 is TGTGCCAGTAGTATTGGGATAGCGGGAGGTCGTTTAGGAAATGAGCAGTTCTTC. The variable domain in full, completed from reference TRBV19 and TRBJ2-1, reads DGGITQSPKYLFRKEGQNVTLSCEQNLNHDAMYWYRQDPGQGLRLIYYSQIVNDFQKGDIAEGYSVSREKKESFPLTVTSAQKNPTAFYLCASSIGIAGGRLGNEQFFGPGTRLTVL.

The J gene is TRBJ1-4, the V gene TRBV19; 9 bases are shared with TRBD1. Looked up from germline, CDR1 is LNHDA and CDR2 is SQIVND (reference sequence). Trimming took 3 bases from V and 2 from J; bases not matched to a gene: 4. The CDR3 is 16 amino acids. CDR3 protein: CASSMEQGATNEKLFF. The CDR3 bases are TGTGCCAGTAGTATGGAACAGGGGGCCACTAATGAAAAACTGTTTTTT. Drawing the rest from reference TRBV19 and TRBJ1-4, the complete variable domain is DGGITQSPKYLFRKEGQNVTLSCEQNLNHDAMYWYRQDPGQGLRLIYYSQIVNDFQKGDIAEGYSVSREKKESFPLTVTSAQKNPTAFYLCASSMEQGATNEKLFFGSGTQLSVL.

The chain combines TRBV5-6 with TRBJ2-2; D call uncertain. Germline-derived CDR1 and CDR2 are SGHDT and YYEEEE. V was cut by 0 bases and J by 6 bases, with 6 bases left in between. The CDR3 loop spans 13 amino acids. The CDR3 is CASSLVGPGELFF. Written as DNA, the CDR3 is TGTGCCAGCAGCTTGGTGGGCCCCGGGGAGCTGTTTTTT.

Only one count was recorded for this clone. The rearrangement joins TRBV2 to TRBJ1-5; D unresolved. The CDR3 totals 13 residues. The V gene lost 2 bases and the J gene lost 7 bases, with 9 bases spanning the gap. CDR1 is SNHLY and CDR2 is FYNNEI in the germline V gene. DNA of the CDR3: TGTGCCAGCAGTGAATCTCCCTCGCAGCCCCAGCATTTT. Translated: CASSESPSQPQHF.

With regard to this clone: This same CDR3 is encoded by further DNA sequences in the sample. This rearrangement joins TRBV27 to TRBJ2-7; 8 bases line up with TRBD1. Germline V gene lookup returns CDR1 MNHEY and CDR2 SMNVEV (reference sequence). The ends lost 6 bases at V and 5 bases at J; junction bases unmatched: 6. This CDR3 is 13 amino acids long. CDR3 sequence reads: CASRGGTGHEQYF. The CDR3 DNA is TGTGCCAGCAGGGGCGGGACAGGTCACGAGCAGTACTTC.

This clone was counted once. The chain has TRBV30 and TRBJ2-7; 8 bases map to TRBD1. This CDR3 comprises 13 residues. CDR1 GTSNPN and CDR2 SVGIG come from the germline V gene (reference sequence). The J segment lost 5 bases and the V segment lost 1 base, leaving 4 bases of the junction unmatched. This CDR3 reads CAWSGDRGHEQYF. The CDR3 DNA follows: TGTGCCTGGAGTGGAGACAGGGGCCACGAGCAGTACTTC.

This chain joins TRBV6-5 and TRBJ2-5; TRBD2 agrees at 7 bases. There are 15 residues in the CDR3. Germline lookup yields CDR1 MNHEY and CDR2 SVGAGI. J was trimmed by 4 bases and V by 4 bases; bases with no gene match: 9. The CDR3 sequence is CASSSLGGEGETQYF. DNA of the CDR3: TGTGCCAGCAGTTCCCTTGGGGGGGAAGGAGAGACCCAGTACTTC.

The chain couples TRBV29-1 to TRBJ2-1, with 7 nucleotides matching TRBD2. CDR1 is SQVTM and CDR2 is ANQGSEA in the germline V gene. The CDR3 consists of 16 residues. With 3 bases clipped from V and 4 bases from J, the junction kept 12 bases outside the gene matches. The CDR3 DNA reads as TGCAGCGTTGATATTTCCTTCAGGCGGGAGTACAATGAGCAGTTCTTC. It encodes CSVDISFRREYNEQFF.

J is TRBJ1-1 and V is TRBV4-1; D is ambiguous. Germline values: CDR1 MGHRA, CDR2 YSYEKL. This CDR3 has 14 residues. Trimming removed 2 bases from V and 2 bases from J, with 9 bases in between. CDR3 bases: TGCGCCAGCAGCCAACGGCAGAGAAACACTGAAGCTTTCTTT. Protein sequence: CASSQRQRNTEAFF.

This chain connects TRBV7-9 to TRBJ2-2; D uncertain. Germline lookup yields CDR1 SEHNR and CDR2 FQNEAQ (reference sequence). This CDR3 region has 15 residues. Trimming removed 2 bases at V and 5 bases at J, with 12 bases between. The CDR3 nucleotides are TGTGCCAGCAGCTTATTTGGGGTGCGGACCGGGGAGCTGTTTTTT. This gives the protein CASSLFGVRTGELFF.

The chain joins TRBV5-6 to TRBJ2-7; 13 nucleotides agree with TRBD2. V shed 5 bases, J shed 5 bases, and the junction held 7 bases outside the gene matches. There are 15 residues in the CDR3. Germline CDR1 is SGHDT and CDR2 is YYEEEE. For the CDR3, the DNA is TGTGCCAGCAGTAGTGGGACTAGCGGGATCCACGAGCAGTACTTC. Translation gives CASSSGTSGIHEQYF.

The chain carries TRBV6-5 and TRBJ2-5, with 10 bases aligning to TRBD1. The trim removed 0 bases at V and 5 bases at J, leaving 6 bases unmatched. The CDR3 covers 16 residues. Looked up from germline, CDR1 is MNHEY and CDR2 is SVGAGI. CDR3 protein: CASSYSWDRGRETQYF. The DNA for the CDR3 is TGTGCCAGCAGTTACTCGTGGGACAGGGGTCGGGAGACCCAGTACTTC.

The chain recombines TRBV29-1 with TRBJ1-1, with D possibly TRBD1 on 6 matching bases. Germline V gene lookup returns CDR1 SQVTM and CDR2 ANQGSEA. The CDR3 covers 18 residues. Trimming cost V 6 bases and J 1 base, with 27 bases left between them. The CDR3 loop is CSVPDRRQTGSQNTEAFF. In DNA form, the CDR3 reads TGCAGCGTCCCGGACCGCCGGCAAACAGGGTCCCAGAACACTGAAGCTTTCTTT.

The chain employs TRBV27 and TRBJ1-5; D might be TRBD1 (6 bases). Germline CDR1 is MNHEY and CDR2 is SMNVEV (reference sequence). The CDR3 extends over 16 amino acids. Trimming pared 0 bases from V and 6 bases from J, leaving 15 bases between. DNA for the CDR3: TGTGCCAGCAGTTTATCACCAGGGGCCGGGAGTCAGCCCCAGCATTTT. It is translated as CASSLSPGAGSQPQHF.

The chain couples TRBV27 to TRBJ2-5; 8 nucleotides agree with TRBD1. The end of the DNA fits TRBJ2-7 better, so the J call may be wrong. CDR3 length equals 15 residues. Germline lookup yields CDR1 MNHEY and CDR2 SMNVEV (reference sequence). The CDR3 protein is CASSHDRDRSYEQYF. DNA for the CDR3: TGTGCCAGCAGTCACGACCGGGACAGGTCCTACGAGCAGTACTTC.

Here the CDR3 DNA reads TGTGCCAGCACCTCCTGGGACAGCGTAACTGGAAACACCATATATTTT. Its translation is CASTSWDSVTGNTIYF. This chain links TRBV28 with TRBJ1-3; 7 bases are shared with TRBD1. CDR1 and CDR2 from the germline V gene are MDHEN and SYDVKM. J lost 2 bases, V lost 7 bases, and 11 bases had no gene match. CDR3 length: 16 amino acids. Looking up the rest from reference TRBV28 and TRBJ1-3 gives the full variable domain: DVKVTQSSRYLVKRTGEKVFLECVQDMDHENMFWYRQDPGLGLRLIYFSYDVKMKEKGDIPEGYSVSREKKERFSLILESASTNQTSMYLCASTSWDSVTGNTIYFGEGSWLTVV.

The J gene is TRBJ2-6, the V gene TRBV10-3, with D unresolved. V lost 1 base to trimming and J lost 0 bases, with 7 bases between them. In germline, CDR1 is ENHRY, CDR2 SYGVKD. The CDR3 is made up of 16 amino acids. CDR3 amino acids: CAISELKDSGANVLTF. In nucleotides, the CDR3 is TGTGCCATCAGTGAGTTGAAAGACTCTGGGGCCAACGTCCTGACTTTC.

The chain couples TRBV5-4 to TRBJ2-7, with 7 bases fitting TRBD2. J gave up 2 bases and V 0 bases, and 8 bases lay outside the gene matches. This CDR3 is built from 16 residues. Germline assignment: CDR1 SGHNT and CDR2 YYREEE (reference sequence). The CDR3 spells CASSLVTGLAAYEQYF. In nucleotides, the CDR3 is TGTGCCAGCAGCTTGGTAACGGGGCTAGCGGCCTACGAGCAGTACTTC.

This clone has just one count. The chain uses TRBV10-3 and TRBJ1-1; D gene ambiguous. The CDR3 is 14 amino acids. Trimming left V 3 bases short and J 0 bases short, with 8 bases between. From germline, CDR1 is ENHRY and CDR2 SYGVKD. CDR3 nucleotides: TGTGCCATCAGTGAAAGAGCCATGAACACTGAAGCTTTCTTT. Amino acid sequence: CAISERAMNTEAFF.

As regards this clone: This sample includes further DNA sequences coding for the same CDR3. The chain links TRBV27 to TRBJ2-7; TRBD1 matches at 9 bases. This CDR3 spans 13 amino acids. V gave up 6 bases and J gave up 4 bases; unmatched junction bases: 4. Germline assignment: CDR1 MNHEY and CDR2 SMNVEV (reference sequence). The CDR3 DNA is TGTGCCAGCAGATACGGGACAGGGTACGAGCAGTACTTC. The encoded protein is CASRYGTGYEQYF.

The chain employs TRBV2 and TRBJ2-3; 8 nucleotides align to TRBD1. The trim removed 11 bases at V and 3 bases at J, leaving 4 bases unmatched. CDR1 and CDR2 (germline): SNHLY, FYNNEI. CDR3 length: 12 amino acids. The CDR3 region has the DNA TGTGCCGGACAGGGTCCAACAGATACGCAGTATTTT. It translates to CAGQGPTDTQYF.

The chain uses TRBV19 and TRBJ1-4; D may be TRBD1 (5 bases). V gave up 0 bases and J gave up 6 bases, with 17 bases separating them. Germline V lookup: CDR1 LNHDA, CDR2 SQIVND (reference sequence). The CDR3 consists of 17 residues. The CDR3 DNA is TGTGCCAGTAGTATAGATCGGGGGACCGGGACGGATGAAAAACTGTTTTTT. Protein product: CASSIDRGTGTDEKLFF. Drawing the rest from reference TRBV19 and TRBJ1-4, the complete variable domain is DGGITQSPKYLFRKEGQNVTLSCEQNLNHDAMYWYRQDPGQGLRLIYYSQIVNDFQKGDIAEGYSVSREKKESFPLTVTSAQKNPTAFYLCASSIDRGTGTDEKLFFGSGTQLSVL.

The CDR3 DNA reads TGCAGCGTTGTCCCTGTGACTAGGGGCACAGATACGCAGTATTTT. It yields the protein CSVVPVTRGTDTQYF. The chain joins TRBV29-1 to TRBJ2-3; possibly TRBD2 for D (6 bases). This CDR3 is built from 15 residues. V dropped 4 bases and J dropped 1 base, with 15 bases sitting between them. Per the germline V gene, CDR1 is SQVTM and CDR2 is ANQGSEA.

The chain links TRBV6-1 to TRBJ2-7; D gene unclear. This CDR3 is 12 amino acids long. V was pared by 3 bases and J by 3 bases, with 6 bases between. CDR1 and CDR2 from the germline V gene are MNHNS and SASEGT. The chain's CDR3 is CASSDTSYEQYF. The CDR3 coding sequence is TGTGCCAGCAGTGACACAAGCTACGAGCAGTACTTC.

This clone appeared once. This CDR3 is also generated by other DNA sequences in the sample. The CDR3 sequence is CAISDPGQSYEQYF. DNA of the CDR3: TGTGCCATCAGTGACCCGGGACAGTCTTACGAGCAGTACTTC. The chain carries TRBV10-3 and TRBJ2-7, with 7 bases lining up with TRBD1. The junction had 6 bases not matched to a gene; V was cut back by 3 bases and J by 4 bases. The V gene's germline CDR1 is ENHRY and CDR2 SYGVKD. This CDR3 is built from 14 residues.

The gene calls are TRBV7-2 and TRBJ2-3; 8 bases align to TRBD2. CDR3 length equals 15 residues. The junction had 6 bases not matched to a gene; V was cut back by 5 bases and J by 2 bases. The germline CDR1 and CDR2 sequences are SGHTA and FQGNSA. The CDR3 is CASSPLAGYTDTQYF. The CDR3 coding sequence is TGTGCCAGCAGCCCCCTAGCGGGCTACACAGATACGCAGTATTTT.

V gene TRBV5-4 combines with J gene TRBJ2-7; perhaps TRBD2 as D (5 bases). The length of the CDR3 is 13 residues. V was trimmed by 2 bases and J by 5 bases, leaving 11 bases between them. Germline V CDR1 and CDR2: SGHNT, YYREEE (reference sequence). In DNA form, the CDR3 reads TGTGCCAGCAGCTTTCTTATCGGGAACGAGCAGTACTTC. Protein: CASSFLIGNEQYF.